This TCR beta chain was documented in a study of a mutant IDH1 vaccine in newly diagnosed glioma. Looking at the study overall: Treated individuals were about 62% male and approximately 38% female, averaging roughly 38 years of age. Pretreatment consisted of radiotherapy, temozolomide, or both, with most receiving both. General study findings and limits: It seemed that pseudoprogression was not linked to changes in the top peripheral T cell clonotypes.

CDR3 length: 11 amino acids. Germline V CDR1 and CDR2: MNHNS, SASEGT. The V and J ends lost 6 bases and 9 bases respectively, with 11 bases between them. Concerning this clone: No antigen is known for it.

Data came from immunoSEQ multiplex PCR; TCRdb stores just in-frame clones and leaves some out. The table includes tens of thousands of clones, around 85% detected once. The time point here: baseline, week 1 (first vaccination visit). Treatment noted: pre-vaccination baseline after standard-of-care therapy. Astrocytomas that were new, WHO grade 3 or 4, IDH1-mutant and ATRX-lost were present in the donors. The chain carries TRBV6-1 and TRBJ1-2; D gene ambiguous. Sequencing used PBMCs, obtained from a glioma patient treated with radiotherapy, temozolomide or both. The receptor was derived from a man aged 25-40 years with glioma. The DNA for the CDR3 is TGTGCCAGCAGCCATTTAGGCCGCTACACCTTC. The encoded protein is CASSHLGRYTF.